Below, 2 T cell receptor beta chains from the same sample are listed, as sequenced in a study of blood T cell repertoires in COVID-19. Data came from immunoSEQ multiplex PCR; TCRdb stores just in-frame clones and leaves some out. Among fewer than 400,000 clones, around 80% were seen once, and the ten largest hold about 2.7%. Sequenced: peripheral blood. Receptor source: a man aged 30-40 years with active or convalescent COVID-19.

This clone appeared a single time. The rearrangement uses TRBV11-3 and TRBJ2-1, with TRBD2 matching 7 bases. The CDR3 sequence is 16 residues long. The junction had 15 bases not matched to a gene; V was cut back by 5 bases and J by 8 bases. Germline assignment: CDR1 SGHNT and CDR2 YENEEA. The CDR3 DNA sequence: TGTGCCAGCAGCCGGCGGCTGGGAGGGGCCCACGATGAGCAGTTCTTC. This gives the protein CASSRRLGGAHDEQFF. The full variable domain, in which reference TRBV11-3 and TRBJ2-1 provide the parts outside the CDR3, is EAGVVQSPRYKIIEKKQPVAFWCNPISGHNTLYWYLQNLGQGPELLIRYENEEAVDDSQLPKDRFSAERLKGVDSTLKIQPAELGDSAVYLCASSRRLGGAHDEQFFGPGTRLTVL.

The chain is built from TRBV7-9 and TRBJ2-1, with a tentative D call TRBD2 (5 bases). The CDR3 sequence is 12 residues long. Germline CDR1 is SEHNR and CDR2 is FQNEAQ (reference sequence). The ends were cut back, 6 bases at V and 9 bases at J, with 12 bases in the middle. CDR3 DNA sequence: TGTGCCAGCAGTACGGAGGCGGGTGAGCAGTTCTTC. This translates into CASSTEAGEQFF.